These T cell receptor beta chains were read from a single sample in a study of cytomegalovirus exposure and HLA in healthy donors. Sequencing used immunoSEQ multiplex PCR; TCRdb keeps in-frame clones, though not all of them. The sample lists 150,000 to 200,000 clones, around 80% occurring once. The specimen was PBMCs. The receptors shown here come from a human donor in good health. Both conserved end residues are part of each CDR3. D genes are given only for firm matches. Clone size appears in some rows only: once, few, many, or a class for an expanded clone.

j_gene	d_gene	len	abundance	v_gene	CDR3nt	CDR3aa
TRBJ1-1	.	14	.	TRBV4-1	TGCGCCAGCAGCCAAGCGGGTGTGGTTCATGAAGCTTTCTTT	CASSQAGVVHEAFF
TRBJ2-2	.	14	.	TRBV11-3	TGTGCCAGCAGCTTAACAGGGTATCACGGGGAGCTGTTTTTT	CASSLTGYHGELFF
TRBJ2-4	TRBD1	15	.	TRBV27	TGTGCCAGCAGTTTACCCGACAGGGGCCGGAACATTCAGTACTTC	CASSLPDRGRNIQYF
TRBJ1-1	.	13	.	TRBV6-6	TGTGCCAGCAGCCCGACAGTGAACACTGAAGCTTTCTTT	CASSPTVNTEAFF
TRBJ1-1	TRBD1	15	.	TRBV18	TGTGCCAGCTCACTGTTGACAGGGGGAAACACTGAAGCTTTCTTT	CASSLLTGGNTEAFF
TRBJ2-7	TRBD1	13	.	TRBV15	TGTGCCACCAGCAGAGAGACAGGGTACGAGCAGTACTTC	CATSRETGYEQYF
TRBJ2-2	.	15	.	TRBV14	TGTGCCAGCAGCCAAGATAGTGGCGGGGCCGGGGAGCTGTTTTTT	CASSQDSGGAGELFF
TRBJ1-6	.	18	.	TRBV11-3	TGTGCCAGCAGCTTAGTGTCCCCGGGACAAGCTTATAATTCACCCCTCCACTTT	CASSLVSPGQAYNSPLHF
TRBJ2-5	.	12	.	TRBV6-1	TGTGCCAGCAGTGGTTCGCAAGAGACCCAGTACTTC	CASSGSQETQYF
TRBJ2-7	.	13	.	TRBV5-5	TGTGCCAGCTTGGGGACTGCCACCTACGAGCAGTACTTC	CASLGTATYEQYF
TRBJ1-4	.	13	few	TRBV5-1	TGCGCCAGCAGCTTGGTTCCCGATGAAAAACTGTTTTTT	CASSLVPDEKLFF
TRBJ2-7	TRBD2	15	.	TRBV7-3	TGTGCCAGCAGCGCACTAGCGGTGTCGACCTACGAGCAGTACTTC	CASSALAVSTYEQYF
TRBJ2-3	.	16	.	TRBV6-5	TGTGCCAGCAGTTACTCGGGTCGGCGGAACACAGATACGCAGTATTTT	CASSYSGRRNTDTQYF
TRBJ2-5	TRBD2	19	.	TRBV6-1	TGTGCCAGCAGTGAAGGACTACCCGGGACTAGCGCCACCCAAGAGACCCAGTACTTC	CASSEGLPGTSATQETQYF
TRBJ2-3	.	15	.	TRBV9	TGTGCCAGCAGCGTGGAGGGGATCAGCACAGATACGCAGTATTTT	CASSVEGISTDTQYF
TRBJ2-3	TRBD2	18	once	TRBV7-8	TGTGCCAGCTATATAGGACTAGCGGGGGGCTCTAGCACAGATACGCAGTATTTT	CASYIGLAGGSSTDTQYF
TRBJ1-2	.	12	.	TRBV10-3	TGTGCCATCAGTGAGGTCTCGGGTGGCTACACCTTC	CAISEVSGGYTF
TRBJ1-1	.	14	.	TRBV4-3	TGCGCCAGCAGCCAGCAGGGTGGTGGCACTGAAGCTTTCTTT	CASSQQGGGTEAFF
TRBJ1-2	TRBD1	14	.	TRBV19	TGTGCCAGTAGTATCTGGACAGGGGACTATGGCTACACCTTC	CASSIWTGDYGYTF
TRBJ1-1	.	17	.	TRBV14	TGTGCCAGCAGCCAAGATCTTTGGGGGGGGCGAAGAACTGAAGCTTTCTTT	CASSQDLWGGRRTEAFF
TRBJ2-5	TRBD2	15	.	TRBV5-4	TGTGCCAGCAGCTGGACTAGCGGGGGGAAAGAGACCCAGTACTTC	CASSWTSGGKETQYF
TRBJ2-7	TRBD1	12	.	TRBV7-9	TGTGCCAGCGCCAGGGGGCAAAACGAGCAGTACTTC	CASARGQNEQYF
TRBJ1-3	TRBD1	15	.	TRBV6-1	TGTGCCAGCAGTATCGGACAGGGGGGCGGAAACACCATATATTTT	CASSIGQGGGNTIYF
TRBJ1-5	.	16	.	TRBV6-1	TGTGCCAGCAGTGAAACCTCGGCGGGGGCAGGACAGCCCCAGCATTTT	CASSETSAGAGQPQHF
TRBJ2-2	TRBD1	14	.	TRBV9	TGTGCCAGCAGCGGACAGGGGGTTTCCGGGGAGCTGTTTTTT	CASSGQGVSGELFF
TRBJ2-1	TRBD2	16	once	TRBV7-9	TGTGCCAGCAGCTCGGGACTAGCGGGGGGGCACAGTGAGCAGTTCTTC	CASSSGLAGGHSEQFF
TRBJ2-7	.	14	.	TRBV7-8	TGTGCCAGCAGCTTCCACAGGGAAACCTACGAGCAGTACTTC	CASSFHRETYEQYF
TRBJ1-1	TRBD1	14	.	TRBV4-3	TGCGCCAGCAGCTATACACAGGGGGGCACTGAAGCTTTCTTT	CASSYTQGGTEAFF
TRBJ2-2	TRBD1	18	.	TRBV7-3	TGTGCCAGCAGCTCCCGGGACAGGGGGCCCCAGAACACCGGGGAGCTGTTTTTT	CASSSRDRGPQNTGELFF